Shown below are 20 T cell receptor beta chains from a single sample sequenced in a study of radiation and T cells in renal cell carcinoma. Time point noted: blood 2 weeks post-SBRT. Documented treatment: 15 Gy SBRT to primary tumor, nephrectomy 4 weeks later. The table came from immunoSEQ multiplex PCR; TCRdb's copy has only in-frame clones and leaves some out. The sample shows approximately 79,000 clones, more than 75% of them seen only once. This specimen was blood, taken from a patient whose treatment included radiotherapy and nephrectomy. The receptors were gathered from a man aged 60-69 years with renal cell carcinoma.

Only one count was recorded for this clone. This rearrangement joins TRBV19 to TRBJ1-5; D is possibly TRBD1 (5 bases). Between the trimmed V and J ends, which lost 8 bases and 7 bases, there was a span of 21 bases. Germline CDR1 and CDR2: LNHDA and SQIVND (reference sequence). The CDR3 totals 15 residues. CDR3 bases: TGTGCCAGTCTGAATTTTCTGGGGGGGAACCAGCCCCAGCATTTT. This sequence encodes CASLNFLGGNQPQHF.

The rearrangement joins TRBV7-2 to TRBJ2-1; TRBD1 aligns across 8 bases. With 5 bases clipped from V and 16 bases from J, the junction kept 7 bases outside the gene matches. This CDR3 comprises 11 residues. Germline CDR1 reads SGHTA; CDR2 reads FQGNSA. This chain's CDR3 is CASSLDRGAFF. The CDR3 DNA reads TGTGCCAGCAGCCTCGACAGGGGAGCATTCTTC.

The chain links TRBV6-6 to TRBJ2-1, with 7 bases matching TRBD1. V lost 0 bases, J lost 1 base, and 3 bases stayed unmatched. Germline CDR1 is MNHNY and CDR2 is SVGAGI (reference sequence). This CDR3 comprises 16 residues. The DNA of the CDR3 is TGTGCCAGCAGTTACTCGGGACAGATGTCCTACAATGAGCAGTTCTTC. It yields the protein CASSYSGQMSYNEQFF.

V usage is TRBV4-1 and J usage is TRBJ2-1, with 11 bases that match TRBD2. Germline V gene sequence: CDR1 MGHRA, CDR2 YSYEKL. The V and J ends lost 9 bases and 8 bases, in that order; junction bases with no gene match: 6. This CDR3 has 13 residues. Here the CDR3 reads CARLAGGPDEQFF. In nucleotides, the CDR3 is TGCGCCAGATTAGCGGGAGGGCCGGATGAGCAGTTCTTC.

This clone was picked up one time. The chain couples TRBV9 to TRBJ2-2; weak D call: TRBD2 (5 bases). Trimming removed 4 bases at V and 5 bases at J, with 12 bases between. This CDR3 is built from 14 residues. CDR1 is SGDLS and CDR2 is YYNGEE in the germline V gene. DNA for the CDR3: TGTGCCAGCAGCCCCATGAGAGGGACCGGGGAGCTGTTTTTT. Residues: CASSPMRGTGELFF.

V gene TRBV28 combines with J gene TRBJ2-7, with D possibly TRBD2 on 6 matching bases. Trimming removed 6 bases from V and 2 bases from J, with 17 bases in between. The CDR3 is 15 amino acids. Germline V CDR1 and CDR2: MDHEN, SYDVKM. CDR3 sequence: CASRGGQGRTYEQYF. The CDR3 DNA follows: TGTGCCAGCAGAGGAGGGCAGGGTCGAACCTACGAGCAGTACTTC. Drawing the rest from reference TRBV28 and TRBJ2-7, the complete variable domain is DVKVTQSSRYLVKRTGEKVFLECVQDMDHENMFWYRQDPGLGLRLIYFSYDVKMKEKGDIPEGYSVSREKKERFSLILESASTNQTSMYLCASRGGQGRTYEQYFGPGTRLTVT.

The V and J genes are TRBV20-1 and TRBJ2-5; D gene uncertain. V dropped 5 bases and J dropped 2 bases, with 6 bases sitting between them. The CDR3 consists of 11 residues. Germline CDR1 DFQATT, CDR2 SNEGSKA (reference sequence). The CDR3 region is CSAERQETQYF. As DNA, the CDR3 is TGCAGTGCTGAAAGACAAGAGACCCAGTACTTC.

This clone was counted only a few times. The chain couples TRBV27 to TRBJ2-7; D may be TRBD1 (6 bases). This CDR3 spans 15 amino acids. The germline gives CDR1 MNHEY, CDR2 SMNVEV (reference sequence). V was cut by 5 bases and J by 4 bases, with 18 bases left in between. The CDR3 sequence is CASSPVSPGVYEQYF. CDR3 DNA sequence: TGTGCCAGCAGTCCTGTCAGCCCAGGGGTGTACGAGCAGTACTTC.

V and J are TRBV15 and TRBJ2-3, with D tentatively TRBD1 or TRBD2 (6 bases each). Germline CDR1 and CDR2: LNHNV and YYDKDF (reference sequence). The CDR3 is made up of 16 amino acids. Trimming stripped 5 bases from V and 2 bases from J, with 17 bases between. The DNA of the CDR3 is TGTGCCACCAGCCCCAAGGGGGGCGGGGCCACAGATACGCAGTATTTT. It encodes CATSPKGGGATDTQYF.

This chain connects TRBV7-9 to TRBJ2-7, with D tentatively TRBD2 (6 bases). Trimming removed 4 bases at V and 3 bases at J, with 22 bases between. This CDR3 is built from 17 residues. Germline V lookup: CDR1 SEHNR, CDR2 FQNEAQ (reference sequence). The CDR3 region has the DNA TGTGCCAGCAGCTCCCCCCAGAGTCCCACCGGGGGCTACGAGCAGTACTTC. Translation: CASSSPQSPTGGYEQYF.

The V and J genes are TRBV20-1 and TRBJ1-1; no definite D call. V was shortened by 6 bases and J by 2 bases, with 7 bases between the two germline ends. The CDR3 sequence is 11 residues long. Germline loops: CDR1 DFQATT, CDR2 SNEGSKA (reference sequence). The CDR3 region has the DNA TGCAGTGCGGAGACTAACACTGAAGCTTTCTTT. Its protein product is CSAETNTEAFF.

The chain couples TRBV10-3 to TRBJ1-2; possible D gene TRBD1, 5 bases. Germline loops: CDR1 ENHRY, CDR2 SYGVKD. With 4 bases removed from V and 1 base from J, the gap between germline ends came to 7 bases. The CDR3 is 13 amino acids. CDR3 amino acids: CAISVQDNYGYTF. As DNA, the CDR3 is TGTGCCATCAGTGTACAGGATAACTATGGCTACACCTTC.

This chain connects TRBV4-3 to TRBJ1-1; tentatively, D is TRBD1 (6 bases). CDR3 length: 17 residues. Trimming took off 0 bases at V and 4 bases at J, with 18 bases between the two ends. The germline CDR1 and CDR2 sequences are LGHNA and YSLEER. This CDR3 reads CASSQDGGRARATEAFF. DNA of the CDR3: TGCGCCAGCAGCCAAGATGGGGGGCGGGCCAGGGCCACTGAAGCTTTCTTT.

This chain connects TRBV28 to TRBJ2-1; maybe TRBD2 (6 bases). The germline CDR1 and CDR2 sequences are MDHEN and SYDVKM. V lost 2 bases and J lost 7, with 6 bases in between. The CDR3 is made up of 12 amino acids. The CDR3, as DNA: TGTGCCAGCAGTTTAGGGAGGAATGAGCAGTTCTTC. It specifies CASSLGRNEQFF.

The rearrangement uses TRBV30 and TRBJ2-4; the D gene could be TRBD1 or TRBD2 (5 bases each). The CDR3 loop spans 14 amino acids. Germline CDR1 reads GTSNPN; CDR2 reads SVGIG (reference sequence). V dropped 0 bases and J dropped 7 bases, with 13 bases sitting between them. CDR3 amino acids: CAWSVSGTRNIQYF. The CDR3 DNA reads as TGTGCCTGGAGTGTATCCGGGACGAGGAACATTCAGTACTTC.

The chain's CDR3 is CASSLPRRLAGVNTQYF. The CDR3 nucleotides read TGTGCCAGCAGCTTACCCAGGAGGCTAGCGGGAGTTAATACGCAGTATTTT. This chain joins TRBV7-9 and TRBJ2-3; 10 nucleotides align to TRBD2. This CDR3 has 17 residues. V shed 2 bases, J shed 7 bases, and the junction held 12 bases outside the gene matches. Per the germline V gene, CDR1 is SEHNR and CDR2 is FQNEAQ (reference sequence).

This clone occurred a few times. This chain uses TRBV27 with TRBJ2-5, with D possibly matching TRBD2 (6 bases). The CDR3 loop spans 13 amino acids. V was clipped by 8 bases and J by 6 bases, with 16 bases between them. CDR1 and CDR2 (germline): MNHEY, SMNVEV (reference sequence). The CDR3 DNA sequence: TGTGCCAGCCGCTCCCCGGGAGCGAAGACCCAGTACTTC. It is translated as CASRSPGAKTQYF.

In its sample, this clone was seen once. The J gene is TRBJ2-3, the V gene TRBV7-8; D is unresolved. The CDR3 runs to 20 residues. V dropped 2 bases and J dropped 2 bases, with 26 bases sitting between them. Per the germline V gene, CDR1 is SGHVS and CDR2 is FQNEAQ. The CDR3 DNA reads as TGTGCCAGCAGCTTATCCCCCCATGCATCTAAAGGAGAGTTCACAGATACGCAGTATTTT. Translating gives CASSLSPHASKGEFTDTQYF.

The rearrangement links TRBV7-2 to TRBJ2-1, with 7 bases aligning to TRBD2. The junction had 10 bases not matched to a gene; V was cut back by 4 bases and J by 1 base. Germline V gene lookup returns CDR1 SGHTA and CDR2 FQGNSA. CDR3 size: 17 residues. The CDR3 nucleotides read TGTGCCAGCAGCTCGAGCCTCGCGGGGGTGTCCTACAATGAGCAGTTCTTC. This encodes CASSSSLAGVSYNEQFF.

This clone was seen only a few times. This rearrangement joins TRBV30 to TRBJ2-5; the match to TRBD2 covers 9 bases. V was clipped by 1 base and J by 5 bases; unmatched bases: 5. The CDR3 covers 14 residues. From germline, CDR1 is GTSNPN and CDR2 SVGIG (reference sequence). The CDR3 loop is CAWSGGRAAETQYF. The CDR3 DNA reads TGTGCCTGGAGTGGCGGGAGGGCCGCGGAGACCCAGTACTTC. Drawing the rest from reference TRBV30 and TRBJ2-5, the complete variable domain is SQTIHQWPATLVQPVGSPLSLECTVEGTSNPNLYWYRQAAGRGLQLLFYSVGIGQISSEVPQNLSASRPQDRQFILSSKKLLLSDSGFYLCAWSGGRAAETQYFGPGTRLLVL.